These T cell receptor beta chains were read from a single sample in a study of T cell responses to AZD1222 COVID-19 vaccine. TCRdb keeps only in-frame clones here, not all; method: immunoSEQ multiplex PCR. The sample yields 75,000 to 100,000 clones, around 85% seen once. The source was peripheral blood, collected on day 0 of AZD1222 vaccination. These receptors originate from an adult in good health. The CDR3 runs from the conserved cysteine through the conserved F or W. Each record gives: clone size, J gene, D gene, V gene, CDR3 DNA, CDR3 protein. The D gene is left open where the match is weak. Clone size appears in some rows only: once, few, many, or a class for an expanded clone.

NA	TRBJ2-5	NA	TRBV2	TGTGCCAGCAGTGAAAATGGGGGCAGGGAAGAGACCCAGTACTTC	CASSENGGREETQYF
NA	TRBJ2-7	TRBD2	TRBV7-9	TGTGCCAGCAGCTTCAGTGAGCCTAGCGGCCAGTACTTC	CASSFSEPSGQYF
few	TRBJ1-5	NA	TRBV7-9	TGTGCCAGCACCGTAGGGGAGGGGAATCAGCCCCAGCATTTT	CASTVGEGNQPQHF
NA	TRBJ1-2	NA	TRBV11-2	TGTGCCAGCAGCCCTCCTGGGCGTTATGGCTACACCTTC	CASSPPGRYGYTF
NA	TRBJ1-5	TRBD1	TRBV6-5	TGTGCCAGCAAAAGGGGACAGGGAGACAATCAGCCCCAGCATTTT	CASKRGQGDNQPQHF
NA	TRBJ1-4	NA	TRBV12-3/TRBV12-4	TGTGCCAGCAGTTTTGGGGTGCGGGAAAAACTGTTTTTT	CASSFGVREKLFF
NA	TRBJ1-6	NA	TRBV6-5	TGTGCCAGCAGCAGCGACAGGACCCTTTCACCCCTCCACTTT	CASSSDRTLSPLHF
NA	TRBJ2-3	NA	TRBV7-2	TGTGCCAGCAGCTTAGCTTGGGGCAGTACAGATACGCAGTATTTT	CASSLAWGSTDTQYF
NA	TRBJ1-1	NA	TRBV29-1	TGCAGCGTTGATTGGGGGCTCGGCACTGAAGCTTTCTTT	CSVDWGLGTEAFF
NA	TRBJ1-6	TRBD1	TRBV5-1	TGCGCCAGCAGCTTGGGACAGGGGGTAGGTAATTCACCCCTCCACTTT	CASSLGQGVGNSPLHF
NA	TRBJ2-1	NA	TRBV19	TGTGCCAGTAGTATAGGTGGCCGTTCTAGGAGGAATGAGCAGTTCTTC	CASSIGGRSRRNEQFF
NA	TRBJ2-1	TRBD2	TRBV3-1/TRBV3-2	TGTGCCAGCAGCCAAGACGCCCGGGACTACAATTACAATGAGCAGTTCTTC	CASSQDARDYNYNEQFF
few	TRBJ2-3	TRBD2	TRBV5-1	TGCGCCAGCAGCTTGGTTGCTAGCGGGAGGACAGATACGCAGTATTTT	CASSLVASGRTDTQYF
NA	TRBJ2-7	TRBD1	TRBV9	TGTGCCAGCAGCGTAGCTGAGGGGGCTGGGGAGCAGTACTTC	CASSVAEGAGEQYF
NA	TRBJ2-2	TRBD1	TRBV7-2	TGTGCCAGCAGCTTATACGACAGGGGAACCGGGGAGCTGTTTTTT	CASSLYDRGTGELFF
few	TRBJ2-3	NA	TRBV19	TGTGCCAGTAGTATATCAGGTCGAACAGATACGCAGTATTTT	CASSISGRTDTQYF
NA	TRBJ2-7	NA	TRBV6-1	TGTGCCAGCAGTGAAGAGGTCGAGCAGTACTTC	CASSEEVEQYF
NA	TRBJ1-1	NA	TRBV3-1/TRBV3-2	TGTGCCAGCAGCCAAGATCATAAGGGTACGACTTTCTTT	CASSQDHKGTTFF
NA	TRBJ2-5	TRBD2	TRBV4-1	TGCGCCAGCAGCACAGGGCTTTCAGCGGGGGGCGCAGAGACCCAGTACTTC	CASSTGLSAGGAETQYF
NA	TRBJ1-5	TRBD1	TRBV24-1	TGTGCCACCGGGGCCGACAGGGGCAATCAGCCCCAGCATTTT	CATGADRGNQPQHF
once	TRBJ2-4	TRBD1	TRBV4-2	TGTGCCAGCAGCCAAGCATGGACAGGGGGGGCAAACATTCAGTACTTC	CASSQAWTGGANIQYF
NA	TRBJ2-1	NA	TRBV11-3	TGTGCCAGCAGCCGGGGGATTAGCTCCTACAATGAGCAGTTCTTC	CASSRGISSYNEQFF
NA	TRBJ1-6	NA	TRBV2	TGTGCCAGCAGACCCGACTTTACTGCGAATTCACCCCTCCACTTT	CASRPDFTANSPLHF
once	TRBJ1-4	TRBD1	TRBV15	TGTGCCACCAGCAGAGGGGGACAGGGGGAAGAAAAACTGTTTTTT	CATSRGGQGEEKLFF
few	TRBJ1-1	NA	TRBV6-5	TGTGCCAGCACAGGGTTCATGAACACTGAAGCTTTCTTT	CASTGFMNTEAFF
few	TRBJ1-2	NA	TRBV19	TGTGCCAGTAGATCGACAGACCATAACTATGGCTACACCTTC	CASRSTDHNYGYTF